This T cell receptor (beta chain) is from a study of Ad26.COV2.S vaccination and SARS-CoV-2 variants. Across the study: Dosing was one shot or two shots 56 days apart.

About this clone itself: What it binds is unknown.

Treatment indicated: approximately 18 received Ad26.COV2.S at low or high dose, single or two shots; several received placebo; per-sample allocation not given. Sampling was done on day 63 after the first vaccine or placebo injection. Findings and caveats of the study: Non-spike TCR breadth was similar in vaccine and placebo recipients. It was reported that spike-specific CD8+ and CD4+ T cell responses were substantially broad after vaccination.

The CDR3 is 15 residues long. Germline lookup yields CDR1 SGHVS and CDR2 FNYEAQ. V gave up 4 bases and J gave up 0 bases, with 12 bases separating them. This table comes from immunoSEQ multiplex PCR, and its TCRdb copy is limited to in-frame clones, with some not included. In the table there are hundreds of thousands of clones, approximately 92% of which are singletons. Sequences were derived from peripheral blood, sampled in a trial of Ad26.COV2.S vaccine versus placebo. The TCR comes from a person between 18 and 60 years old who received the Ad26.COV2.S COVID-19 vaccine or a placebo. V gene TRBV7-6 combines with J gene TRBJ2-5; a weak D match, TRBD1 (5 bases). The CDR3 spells CASSSITGYQETQYF. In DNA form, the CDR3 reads TGTGCCAGCAGCTCCATAACAGGCTACCAAGAGACCCAGTACTTC. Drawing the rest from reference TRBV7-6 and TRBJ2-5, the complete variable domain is GAGVSQSPRYKVTKRGQDVALRCDPISGHVSLYWYRQALGQGPEFLTYFNYEAQQDKSGLPNDRFSAERPEGSISTLTIQRTEQRDSAMYRCASSSITGYQETQYFGPGTRLLVL.